This T cell receptor beta chain was captured by sequencing in a study of sequential checkpoint blockade in melanoma. About the study: Arm A got nivolumab then ipilimumab; arm B the reverse, 1:1. Both treatment sequences were followed by maintenance nivolumab.

Assay used: immunoSEQ multiplex PCR; TCRdb lists only in-frame clones, some missing. The sample shows more than 30,000 clones, approximately 86% of them seen only once. Treatment here: randomized to nivolumab then ipilimumab (arm A) or the reverse (arm B). Patients had received no earlier DNA-damaging chemotherapy. The CDR3 covers 12 residues. The ends were cut back, 1 base at V and 4 bases at J, with 5 bases in the middle. Germline-derived CDR1 and CDR2 are GTSNPN and SVGIG (reference sequence). The gene calls are TRBV30 and TRBJ1-5; D perhaps matches TRBD1 (5 bases). This TCR derives from a human donor with melanoma. This material consisted of CD8+ T cells sorted from blood (inferred from file names), taken from a patient given nivolumab and ipilimumab in sequence. This CDR3 reads CAWSEGNQPQHF. CDR3 nucleotide sequence: TGTGCCTGGAGTGAGGGGAATCAGCCCCAGCATTTT.